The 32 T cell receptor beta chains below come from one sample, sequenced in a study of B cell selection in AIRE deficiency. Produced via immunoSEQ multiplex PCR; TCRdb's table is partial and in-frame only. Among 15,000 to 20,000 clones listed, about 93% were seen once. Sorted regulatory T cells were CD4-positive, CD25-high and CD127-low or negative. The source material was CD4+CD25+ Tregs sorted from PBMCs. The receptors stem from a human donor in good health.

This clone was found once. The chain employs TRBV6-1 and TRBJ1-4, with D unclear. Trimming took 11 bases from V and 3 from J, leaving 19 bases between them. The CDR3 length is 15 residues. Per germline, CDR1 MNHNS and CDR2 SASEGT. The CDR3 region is CAGGRAAAANEKLFF. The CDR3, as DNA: TGTGCCGGAGGGCGTGCAGCCGCTGCTAATGAAAAACTGTTTTTT.

The CDR3 DNA is TGTGCCAGCACCACAAACAGGGATACCTACGAGCAGTACTTC. Protein product: CASTTNRDTYEQYF. The chain is built from TRBV7-9 and TRBJ2-7, with a possible D match to TRBD1 (6 bases). The CDR3 covers 14 residues. The V gene lost 7 bases and the J gene lost 2 bases, with 15 bases spanning the gap. Germline V CDR1 and CDR2: SEHNR, FQNEAQ (reference sequence).

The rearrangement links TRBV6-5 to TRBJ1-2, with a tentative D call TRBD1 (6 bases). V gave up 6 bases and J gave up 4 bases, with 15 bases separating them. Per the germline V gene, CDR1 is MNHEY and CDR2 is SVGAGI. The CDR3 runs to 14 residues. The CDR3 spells CASRPGGGTYGYTF. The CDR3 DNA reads TGTGCCAGCAGGCCCGGAGGGGGGACCTATGGCTACACCTTC.

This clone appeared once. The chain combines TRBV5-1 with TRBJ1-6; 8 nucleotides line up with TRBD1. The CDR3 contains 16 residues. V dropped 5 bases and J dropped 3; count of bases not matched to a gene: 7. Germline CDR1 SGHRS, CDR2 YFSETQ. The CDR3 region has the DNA TGCGCCAGCAGAGCCGGGACAGGTCTCTATAATTCACCCCTCCACTTT. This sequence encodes CASRAGTGLYNSPLHF.

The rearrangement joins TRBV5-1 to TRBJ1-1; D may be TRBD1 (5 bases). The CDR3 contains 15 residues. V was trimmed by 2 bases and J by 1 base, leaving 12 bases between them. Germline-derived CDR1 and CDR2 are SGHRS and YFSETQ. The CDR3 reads CASSFSRGTNTEAFF. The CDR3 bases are TGCGCCAGCAGCTTTTCTAGGGGCACGAACACTGAAGCTTTCTTT.

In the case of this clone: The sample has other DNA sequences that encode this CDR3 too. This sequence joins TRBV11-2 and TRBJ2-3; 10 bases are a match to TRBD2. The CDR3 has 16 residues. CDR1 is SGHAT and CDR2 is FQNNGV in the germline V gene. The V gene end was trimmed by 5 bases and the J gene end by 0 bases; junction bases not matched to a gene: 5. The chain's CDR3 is CASSPRLAGSTDTQYF. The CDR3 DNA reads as TGTGCCAGCAGCCCCCGACTAGCGGGTAGCACAGATACGCAGTATTTT. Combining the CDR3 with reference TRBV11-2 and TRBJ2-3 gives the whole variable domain EAGVAQSPRYKIIEKRQSVAFWCNPISGHATLYWYQQILGQGPKLLIQFQNNGVVDDSQLPKDRFSAERLKGVDSTLKIQPAKLEDSAVYLCASSPRLAGSTDTQYFGPGTRLTVL.

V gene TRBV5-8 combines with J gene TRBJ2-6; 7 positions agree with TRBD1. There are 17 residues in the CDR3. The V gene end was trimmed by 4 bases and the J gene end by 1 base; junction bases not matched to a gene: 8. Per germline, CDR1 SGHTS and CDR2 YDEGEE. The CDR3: CASSPTGIWSGANVLTF. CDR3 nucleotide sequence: TGTGCCAGCAGCCCGACAGGGATCTGGTCTGGGGCCAACGTCCTGACTTTC.

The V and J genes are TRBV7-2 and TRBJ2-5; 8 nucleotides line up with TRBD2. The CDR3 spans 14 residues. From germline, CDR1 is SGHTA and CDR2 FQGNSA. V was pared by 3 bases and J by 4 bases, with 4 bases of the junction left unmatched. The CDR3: CASSFGRAGETQYF. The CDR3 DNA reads TGTGCCAGCAGCTTCGGGAGGGCGGGAGAGACCCAGTACTTC.

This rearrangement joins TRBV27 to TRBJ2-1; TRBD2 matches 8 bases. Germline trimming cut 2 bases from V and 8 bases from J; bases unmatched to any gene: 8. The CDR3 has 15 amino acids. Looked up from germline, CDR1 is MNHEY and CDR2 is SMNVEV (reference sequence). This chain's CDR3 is CASSLGGRSFDEQFF. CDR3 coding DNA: TGTGCCAGCAGTTTAGGCGGGAGGTCTTTTGATGAGCAGTTCTTC.

The CDR3, as DNA: TGCGCCAGCGATGCGGTTCGAAAGACCTATGGCTACACCTTC. It yields the protein CASDAVRKTYGYTF. J is TRBJ1-2 and V is TRBV5-1; D is uncertain. The ends were cut back, 7 bases at V and 4 bases at J, with 17 bases in the middle. From germline, CDR1 is SGHRS and CDR2 YFSETQ. CDR3 length: 14 residues.

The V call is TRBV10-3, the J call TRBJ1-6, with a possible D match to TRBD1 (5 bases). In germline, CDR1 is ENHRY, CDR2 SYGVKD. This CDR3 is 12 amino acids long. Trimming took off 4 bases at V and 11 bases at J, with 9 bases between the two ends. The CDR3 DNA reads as TGTGCCATCAGTGCGGGGCGCCCACCCCTCCACTTT. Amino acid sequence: CAISAGRPPLHF.

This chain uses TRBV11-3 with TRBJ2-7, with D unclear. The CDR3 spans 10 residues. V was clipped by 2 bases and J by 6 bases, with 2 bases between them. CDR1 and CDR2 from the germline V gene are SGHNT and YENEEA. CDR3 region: CASSLSEQYF. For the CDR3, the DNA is TGTGCCAGCAGCTTAAGCGAGCAGTACTTC.

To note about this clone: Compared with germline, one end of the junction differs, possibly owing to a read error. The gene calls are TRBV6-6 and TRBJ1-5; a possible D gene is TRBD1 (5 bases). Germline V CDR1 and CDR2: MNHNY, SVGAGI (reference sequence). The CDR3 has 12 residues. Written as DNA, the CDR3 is TGTGCCAGCAGTTACGACGGGGGGAGGGTTGGGTTT. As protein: CASSYDGGRVGF.

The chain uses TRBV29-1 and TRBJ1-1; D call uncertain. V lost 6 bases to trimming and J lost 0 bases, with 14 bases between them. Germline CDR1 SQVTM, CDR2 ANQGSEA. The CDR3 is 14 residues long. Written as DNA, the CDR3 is TGCAGCGTAGGTAGACGGAGAATGAACACTGAAGCTTTCTTT. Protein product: CSVGRRRMNTEAFF.

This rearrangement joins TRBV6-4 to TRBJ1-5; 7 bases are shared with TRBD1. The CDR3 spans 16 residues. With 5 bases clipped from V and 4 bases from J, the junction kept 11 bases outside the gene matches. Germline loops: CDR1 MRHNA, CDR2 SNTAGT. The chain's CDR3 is CASSKPRDSLNQPQHF. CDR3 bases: TGTGCCAGCAGTAAGCCTAGGGACAGCCTTAATCAGCCCCAGCATTTT.

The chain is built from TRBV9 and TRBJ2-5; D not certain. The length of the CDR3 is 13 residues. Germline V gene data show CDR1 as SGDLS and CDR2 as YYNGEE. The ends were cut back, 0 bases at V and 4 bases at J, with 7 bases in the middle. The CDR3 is CASSVEPLETQYF. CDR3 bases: TGTGCCAGCAGCGTAGAGCCCCTAGAGACCCAGTACTTC.

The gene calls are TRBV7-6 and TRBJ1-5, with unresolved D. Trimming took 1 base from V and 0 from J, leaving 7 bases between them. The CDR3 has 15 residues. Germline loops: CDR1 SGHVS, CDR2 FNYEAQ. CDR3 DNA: TGTGCCAGCAGCTTAGAAGGAATTAGCAATCAGCCCCAGCATTTT. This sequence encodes CASSLEGISNQPQHF.

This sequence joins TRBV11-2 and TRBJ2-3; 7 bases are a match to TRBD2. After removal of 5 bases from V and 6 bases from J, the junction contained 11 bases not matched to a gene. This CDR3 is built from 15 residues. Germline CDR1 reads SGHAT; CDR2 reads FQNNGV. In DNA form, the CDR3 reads TGTGCCAGCAGCCGAATCCGACCACTAGCGGATACGCAGTATTTT. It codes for CASSRIRPLADTQYF.

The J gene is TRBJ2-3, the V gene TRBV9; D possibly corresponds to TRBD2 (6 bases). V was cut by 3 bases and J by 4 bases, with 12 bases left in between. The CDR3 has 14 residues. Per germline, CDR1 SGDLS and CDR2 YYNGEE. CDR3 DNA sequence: TGTGCCAGCAGCGAAACTAGCTACCCAGATACGCAGTATTTT. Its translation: CASSETSYPDTQYF.

The CDR3 nucleotides are TGTGCCTGGAGTGCCCGGGTAACCCAGTACTTC. Translated, it gives CAWSARVTQYF. The chain joins TRBV30 to TRBJ2-5; D gene unclear. In germline, CDR1 is GTSNPN, CDR2 SVGIG (reference sequence). V dropped 1 base and J dropped 8 bases, with 8 bases sitting between them. This CDR3 has 11 residues.

Here the CDR3 reads CAIGGGAEAFF. CDR3 DNA: TGTGCCATCGGGGGGGGCGCTGAAGCTTTCTTT. The chain links TRBV10-3 to TRBJ1-1; D is perhaps TRBD1 (6 bases). Germline V lookup: CDR1 ENHRY, CDR2 SYGVKD. The V gene lost 8 bases and the J gene lost 6 bases, with 10 bases spanning the gap. The length of the CDR3 is 11 residues.

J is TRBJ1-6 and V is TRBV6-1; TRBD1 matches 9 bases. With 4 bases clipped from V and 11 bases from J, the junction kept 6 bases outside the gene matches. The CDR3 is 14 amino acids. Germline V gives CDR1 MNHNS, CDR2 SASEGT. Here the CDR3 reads CASSALQGATPLHF. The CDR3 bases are TGTGCCAGCAGTGCTTTACAGGGGGCAACACCCCTCCACTTT.

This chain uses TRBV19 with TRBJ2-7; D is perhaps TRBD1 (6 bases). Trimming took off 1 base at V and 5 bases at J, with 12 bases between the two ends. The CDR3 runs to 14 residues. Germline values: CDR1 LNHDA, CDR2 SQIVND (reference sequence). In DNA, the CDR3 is TGTGCCAGTAGTATAGCCCAGGGGATCAACGAGCAGTACTTC. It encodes CASSIAQGINEQYF.

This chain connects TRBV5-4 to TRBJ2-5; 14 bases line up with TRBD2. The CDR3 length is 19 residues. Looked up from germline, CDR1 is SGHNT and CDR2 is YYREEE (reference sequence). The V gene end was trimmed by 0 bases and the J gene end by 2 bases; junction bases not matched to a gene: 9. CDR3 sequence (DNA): TGTGCCAGCAGCTTGGCTCAGACTAGCGGGAGGGTCCTTCAAGAGACCCAGTACTTC. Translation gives CASSLAQTSGRVLQETQYF.

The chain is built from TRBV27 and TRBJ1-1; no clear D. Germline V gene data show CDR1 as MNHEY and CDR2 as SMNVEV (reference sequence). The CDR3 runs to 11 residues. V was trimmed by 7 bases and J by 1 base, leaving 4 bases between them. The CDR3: CASKRNTEAFF. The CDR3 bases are TGTGCCAGCAAACGGAACACTGAAGCTTTCTTT.

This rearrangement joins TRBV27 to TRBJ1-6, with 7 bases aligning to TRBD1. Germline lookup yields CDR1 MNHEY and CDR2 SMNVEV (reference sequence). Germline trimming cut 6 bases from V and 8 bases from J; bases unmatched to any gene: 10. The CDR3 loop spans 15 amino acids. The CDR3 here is CASSHRGRGDSPLHF. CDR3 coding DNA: TGTGCCAGCAGCCACAGGGGCCGGGGGGATTCACCCCTCCACTTT.

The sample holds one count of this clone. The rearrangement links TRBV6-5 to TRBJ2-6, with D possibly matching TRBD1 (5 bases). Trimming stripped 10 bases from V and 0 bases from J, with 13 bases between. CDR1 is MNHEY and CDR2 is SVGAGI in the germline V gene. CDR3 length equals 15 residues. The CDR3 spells CATRPRVSGANVLTF. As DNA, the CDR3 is TGTGCCACCCGCCCCAGGGTCTCTGGGGCCAACGTCCTGACTTTC.

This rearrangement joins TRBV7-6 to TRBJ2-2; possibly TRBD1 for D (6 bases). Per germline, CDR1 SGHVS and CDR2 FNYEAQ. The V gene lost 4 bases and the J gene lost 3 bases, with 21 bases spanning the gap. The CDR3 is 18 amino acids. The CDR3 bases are TGTGCCAGCAGCTCAGGGTGGAGGACAGACAGAGACACCGGGGAGCTGTTTTTT. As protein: CASSSGWRTDRDTGELFF.

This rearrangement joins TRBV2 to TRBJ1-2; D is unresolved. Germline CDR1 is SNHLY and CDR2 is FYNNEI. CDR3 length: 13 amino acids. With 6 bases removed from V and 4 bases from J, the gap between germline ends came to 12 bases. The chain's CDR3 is CASSQENIYGYTF. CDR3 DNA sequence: TGTGCCAGCAGCCAGGAGAATATCTATGGCTACACCTTC.

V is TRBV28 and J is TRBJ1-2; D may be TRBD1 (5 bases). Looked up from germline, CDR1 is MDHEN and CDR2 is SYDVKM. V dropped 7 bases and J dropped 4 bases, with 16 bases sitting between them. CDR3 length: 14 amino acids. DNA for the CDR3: TGTGCCAGCAAGTACCGACAGCCCCTCTATGGCTACACCTTC. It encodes CASKYRQPLYGYTF.

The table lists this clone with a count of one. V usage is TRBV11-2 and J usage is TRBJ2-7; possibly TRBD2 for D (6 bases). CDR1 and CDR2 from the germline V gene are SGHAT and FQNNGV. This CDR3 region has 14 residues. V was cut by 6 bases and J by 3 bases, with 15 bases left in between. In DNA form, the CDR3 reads TGTGCCAGCAGGGGAGGCTCGAGCAGCTACGAGCAGTACTTC. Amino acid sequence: CASRGGSSSYEQYF. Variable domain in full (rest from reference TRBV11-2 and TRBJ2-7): EAGVAQSPRYKIIEKRQSVAFWCNPISGHATLYWYQQILGQGPKLLIQFQNNGVVDDSQLPKDRFSAERLKGVDSTLKIQPAKLEDSAVYLCASRGGSSSYEQYFGPGTRLTVT.

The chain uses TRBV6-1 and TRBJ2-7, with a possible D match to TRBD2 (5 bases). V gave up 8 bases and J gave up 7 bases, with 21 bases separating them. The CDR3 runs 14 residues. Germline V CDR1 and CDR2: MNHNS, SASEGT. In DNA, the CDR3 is TGTGCCAGCTCTTACCGGACCGGGATGGCGGAGCAGTACTTC. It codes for CASSYRTGMAEQYF.